One sample yielded the 22 T cell receptor beta chains listed below, sequenced in a study of blood T cell repertoires in COVID-19. The protocol was immunoSEQ multiplex PCR, while the TCRdb copy is restricted to in-frame clones and leaves out a portion. The sample shows over 250,000 clones, around four fifths of them seen only once. Sample: peripheral blood. The receptors shown here come from a woman in her forties or fifties who had recovered from COVID-19.

The chain couples TRBV12-3 or TRBV12-4 to TRBJ1-2; weak D call: TRBD1 (5 bases). The ends were cut back, 9 bases at V and 4 bases at J, with 9 bases in the middle. There are 11 residues in the CDR3. CDR3 DNA: TGTGCCAGTAGGGGCAGCTATGGCTACACCTTC. Amino acids: CASRGSYGYTF.

A single count supports this clone. The chain is built from TRBV14 and TRBJ1-1, with D maybe TRBD1 (5 bases). The germline V and J ends were trimmed by 1 base and 1 base, with 10 bases remaining between them. Germline V gene lookup returns CDR1 SGHDN and CDR2 FVKESK. The CDR3 length is 15 residues. In DNA form, the CDR3 reads TGTGCCAGCAGCCAAGTGGCGGGGGGGAACACTGAAGCTTTCTTT. Protein sequence: CASSQVAGGNTEAFF.

This chain links TRBV27 with TRBJ1-1, with TRBD1 matching 7 bases. The V segment lost 1 base and the J segment 1 base; nucleotides outside the gene matches: 6. CDR3 length: 16 residues. The germline V gene has CDR1 MNHEY and CDR2 SMNVEV (reference sequence). CDR3: CASSLLQGLGNTEAFF. CDR3 nucleotides: TGTGCCAGCAGTTTATTACAGGGGCTTGGGAACACTGAAGCTTTCTTT.

This clone has only a few counts. The chain couples TRBV7-2 to TRBJ2-6; maybe TRBD1 (6 bases). The V gene lost 0 bases and the J gene lost 0 bases, with 9 bases spanning the gap. CDR3 size: 17 residues. The germline V gene has CDR1 SGHTA and CDR2 FQGNSA. CDR3 sequence (DNA): TGTGCCAGCAGCTTAGCAGGGACAACCTCTGGGGCCAACGTCCTGACTTTC. This gives the protein CASSLAGTTSGANVLTF.

V and J are TRBV13 and TRBJ2-7; D perhaps matches TRBD1 (6 bases). The germline gives CDR1 PRHDT, CDR2 FYEKMQ (reference sequence). The CDR3 loop spans 18 amino acids. Trimming took off 2 bases at V and 7 bases at J, with 27 bases between the two ends. CDR3 amino acids: CASSLSYDRFKRGLEQYF. The DNA for the CDR3 is TGTGCCAGCAGCTTAAGCTACGACAGGTTCAAGAGAGGGTTAGAGCAGTACTTC.

The chain employs TRBV7-2 and TRBJ1-4; no firm D call. CDR1 is SGHTA, CDR2 FQGNSA, per germline. The V end was cut by 1 base, the J end by 5 bases, with 5 bases between. The CDR3 has 13 residues. DNA of the CDR3: TGTGCCAGCAGCTTAGGAGAGAATGAAAAACTGTTTTTT. Protein sequence: CASSLGENEKLFF.

The chain joins TRBV27 to TRBJ2-1; TRBD1 matches at 10 bases. The V and J ends lost 6 bases and 1 base, in that order; junction bases with no gene match: 6. The germline CDR1 and CDR2 sequences are MNHEY and SMNVEV (reference sequence). The CDR3 sequence is 16 residues long. The CDR3, as DNA: TGTGCCAGCAGCCGGGGACAGGGGCTTTCCTACAATGAGCAGTTCTTC. As protein: CASSRGQGLSYNEQFF.

Remarks on this clone: A much larger clone lies one base from this, so it may be a read error. This CDR3 is also generated by other DNA sequences in the sample. The CDR3 loop reads CASSLYLRTGHPSYEQYF. The DNA for the CDR3 is TGTGCCAGCAGTTTATATCTTCGTACGGGACACCCCTCCTACGAACAGTACTTC. This chain connects TRBV28 to TRBJ2-7; maybe TRBD1 (6 bases). Germline assignment: CDR1 MDHEN and CDR2 SYDVKM. CDR3 size: 18 residues. Using reference TRBV28 and TRBJ2-7 for the parts outside the CDR3, the full variable domain is DVKVTQSSRYLVKRTGEKVFLECVQDMDHENMFWYRQDPGLGLRLIYFSYDVKMKEKGDIPEGYSVSREKKERFSLILESASTNQTSMYLCASSLYLRTGHPSYEQYFGPGTRLTVT.

The chain recombines TRBV11-2 with TRBJ1-1, with D tentatively TRBD1 (5 bases). The V end lost 0 bases, the J end lost 5 bases, and 13 bases lay between the germline ends. Germline lookup yields CDR1 SGHAT and CDR2 FQNNGV. The CDR3 is 15 amino acids. The DNA for the CDR3 is TGTGCCAGCAGCTTAGAACCAGGGTTCCGGACTGAAGCTTTCTTT. It yields the protein CASSLEPGFRTEAFF.

V gene TRBV30 combines with J gene TRBJ2-1, with 7 bases fitting TRBD2. The CDR3 has 14 amino acids. Per the germline V gene, CDR1 is GTSNPN and CDR2 is SVGIG (reference sequence). The V segment lost 4 bases and the J segment 4 bases; nucleotides outside the gene matches: 7. The CDR3 sequence: CAWTTGGLYNEQFF. CDR3 coding DNA: TGTGCCTGGACAACCGGGGGACTATACAATGAGCAGTTCTTC.

This clone showed up just a few times. The same CDR3 also results from other DNA sequences found in this sample. This sequence joins TRBV18 and TRBJ2-3, with a tentative D call TRBD2 (5 bases). This CDR3 has 13 residues. CDR1 and CDR2 from the germline V gene are KGHSH and LQKENI. Trimming shortened V by 3 bases and J by 2 bases, and 6 bases separated the two germline ends. The CDR3 region is CASSPGLTDTQYF. CDR3 sequence (DNA): TGTGCCAGCTCACCTGGACTCACAGATACGCAGTATTTT.

For the CDR3, the DNA is TGCGCCAGCAGCCAAGCACACCGGCTAGCGGGAGGGATATACAATGAGCAGTTCTTC. Protein sequence: CASSQAHRLAGGIYNEQFF. This sequence joins TRBV4-1 and TRBJ2-1, with 12 bases fitting TRBD2. J was trimmed by 4 bases and V by 1 base; bases with no gene match: 11. The CDR3 has 19 residues. The germline V gene encodes CDR1 MGHRA and CDR2 YSYEKL.

The chain has TRBV7-8 and TRBJ2-2, with a possible D match to TRBD1 (6 bases). The CDR3 consists of 16 residues. Germline V gene data show CDR1 as SGHVS and CDR2 as FQNEAQ. V was clipped by 5 bases and J by 2 bases, with 15 bases between them. The CDR3 reads CASSRGTRGNTGELFF. Written as DNA, the CDR3 is TGTGCCAGCAGCCGCGGAACCAGGGGAAACACCGGGGAGCTGTTTTTT.

The chain has TRBV7-9 and TRBJ2-3; D perhaps matches TRBD2 (5 bases). Trimming cost V 1 base and J 2 bases, with 16 bases left between them. Germline V gene lookup returns CDR1 SEHNR and CDR2 FQNEAQ (reference sequence). This CDR3 comprises 17 residues. The CDR3 here is CASSLGAVITHTDTQYF. The CDR3 DNA sequence: TGTGCCAGCAGCTTAGGAGCGGTAATCACTCACACAGATACGCAGTATTTT.

The gene calls are TRBV6-5 and TRBJ1-5; D remains unclear. CDR1 is MNHEY and CDR2 is SVGAGI in the germline V gene. This CDR3 is 13 amino acids long. With 5 bases removed from V and 6 bases from J, the gap between germline ends came to 11 bases. CDR3 in DNA: TGTGCCAGCAGTCGCGGTGGGAGTCAGCCCCAGCATTTT. Protein product: CASSRGGSQPQHF.

J is TRBJ2-4 and V is TRBV4-3, with D perhaps TRBD2 (6 bases). The V and J ends lost 1 base and 4 bases respectively, with 14 bases between them. From germline, CDR1 is LGHNA and CDR2 YSLEER. CDR3 length equals 16 residues. Here the CDR3 DNA reads TGCGCCAGCAGCCAAGTGTCTGGCGGGGCAAAAAACATTCAGTACTTC. It translates to CASSQVSGGAKNIQYF.

This clone has only one observation. The chain has TRBV5-1 and TRBJ2-5; D perhaps matches TRBD2 (6 bases). The V gene lost 6 bases and the J gene lost 0 bases, with 12 bases spanning the gap. The germline gives CDR1 SGHRS, CDR2 YFSETQ. CDR3 length: 14 amino acids. The CDR3 coding sequence is TGCGCCAGCAAGGTGTTAGCGGACCAAGAGACCCAGTACTTC. It encodes CASKVLADQETQYF.

The chain couples TRBV30 to TRBJ2-3; TRBD2 agrees at 9 bases. The CDR3 spans 13 residues. Germline V gives CDR1 GTSNPN, CDR2 SVGIG (reference sequence). Trimming took 6 bases from V and 1 from J; bases not matched to a gene: 2. CDR3 region: CACWTSGTDTQYF. DNA of the CDR3: TGTGCCTGCTGGACTAGCGGCACAGATACGCAGTATTTT. Filled out from reference TRBV30 and TRBJ2-3, the complete variable domain reads SQTIHQWPATLVQPVGSPLSLECTVEGTSNPNLYWYRQAAGRGLQLLFYSVGIGQISSEVPQNLSASRPQDRQFILSSKKLLLSDSGFYLCACWTSGTDTQYFGPGTRLTVL.

A single count supports this clone. The chain joins TRBV3-1 (or the pseudogene TRBV3-2) to TRBJ2-7, with D possibly TRBD2 on 6 matching bases. The germline V gene has CDR1 LGHDT and CDR2 YNNKEL (reference sequence). V dropped 5 bases and J dropped 4 bases, with 15 bases sitting between them. The CDR3 is 14 residues long. CDR3 bases: TGTGCCAGCAGCGCCGGGGTAGCGGTGTACGAGCAGTACTTC. Translation: CASSAGVAVYEQYF.

The J gene is TRBJ1-4, the V gene TRBV7-9; 7 nucleotides align to TRBD1. Germline CDR1 is SEHNR and CDR2 is FQNEAQ (reference sequence). This CDR3 spans 12 amino acids. With V trimmed by 5 bases and J by 8 bases, 2 bases remained unmatched. Here the CDR3 reads CASSPQGEKLFF. DNA of the CDR3: TGTGCCAGCAGCCCACAGGGGGAAAAACTGTTTTTT.

The V and J genes are TRBV28 and TRBJ1-2, with 8 bases that match TRBD1. After removal of 6 bases from V and 7 bases from J, the junction contained 13 bases not matched to a gene. This CDR3 comprises 15 residues. Germline CDR1 and CDR2: MDHEN and SYDVKM. The CDR3 region is CASSPRGRGPRGYTF. The CDR3 DNA sequence: TGTGCCAGCAGCCCCAGGGGCAGGGGGCCGCGTGGCTACACCTTC.

There are a few counts of this clone. The chain uses TRBV19 and TRBJ2-1; 7 nucleotides match TRBD2. The CDR3 runs to 15 residues. Germline V lookup: CDR1 LNHDA, CDR2 SQIVND (reference sequence). V gave up 8 bases and J gave up 1 base; unmatched junction bases: 8. The CDR3 is CASAWEGRSYNEQFF. The DNA for the CDR3 is TGTGCCAGTGCTTGGGAGGGGCGTTCCTACAATGAGCAGTTCTTC.